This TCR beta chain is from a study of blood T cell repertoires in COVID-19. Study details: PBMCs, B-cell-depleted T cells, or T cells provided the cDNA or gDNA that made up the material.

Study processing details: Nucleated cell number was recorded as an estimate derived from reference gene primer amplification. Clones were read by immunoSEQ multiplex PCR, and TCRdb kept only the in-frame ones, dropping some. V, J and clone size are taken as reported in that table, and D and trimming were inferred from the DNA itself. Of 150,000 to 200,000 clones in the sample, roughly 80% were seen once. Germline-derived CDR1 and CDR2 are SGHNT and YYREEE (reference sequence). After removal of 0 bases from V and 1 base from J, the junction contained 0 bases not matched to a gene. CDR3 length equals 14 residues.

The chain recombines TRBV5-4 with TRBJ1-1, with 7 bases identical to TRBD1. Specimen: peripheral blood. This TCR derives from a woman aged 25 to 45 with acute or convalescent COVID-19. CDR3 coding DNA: TGTGCCAGCAGCTTGGACAGGGGGAACACTGAAGCTTTCTTT. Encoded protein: CASSLDRGNTEAFF.